This TCR beta chain stems from a study of chemoradiotherapy in HPV16-positive cancers. Whole-study context: A couple of HPV16-positive patients' cells yielded candidate HPV-specific clones and common motifs. Overall study findings and caveats: Non-HPV-specific T cells did not expand in tumors during treatment, whereas candidate HPV-specific clones and E7-related motifs did. Functional assays defining HPV-specific T cells used only a couple of HPV16-positive patients.

Concerning this clone: What it recognizes is unknown.

Trimming stripped 0 bases from V and 5 bases from J, with 14 bases between. CDR1 SGDLS and CDR2 YYNGEE come from the germline V gene. The CDR3 is made up of 15 amino acids. Repertoires were sampled repeatedly during chemoradiotherapy. Data came from immunoSEQ multiplex PCR; TCRdb stores just in-frame clones and leaves some out. The data show 15,000 to 20,000 clones, 90% to 95% seen once. The specimen was blood, collected from a patient who underwent chemoradiotherapy. The clonotype originates from a human donor with HPV-associated anogenital cancer. The V and J genes are TRBV9 and TRBJ1-2, with D hard to call. The chain's CDR3 is CASSVGGGPFYGYTF. The DNA for the CDR3 is TGTGCCAGCAGCGTAGGGGGAGGGCCTTTTTATGGCTACACCTTC.